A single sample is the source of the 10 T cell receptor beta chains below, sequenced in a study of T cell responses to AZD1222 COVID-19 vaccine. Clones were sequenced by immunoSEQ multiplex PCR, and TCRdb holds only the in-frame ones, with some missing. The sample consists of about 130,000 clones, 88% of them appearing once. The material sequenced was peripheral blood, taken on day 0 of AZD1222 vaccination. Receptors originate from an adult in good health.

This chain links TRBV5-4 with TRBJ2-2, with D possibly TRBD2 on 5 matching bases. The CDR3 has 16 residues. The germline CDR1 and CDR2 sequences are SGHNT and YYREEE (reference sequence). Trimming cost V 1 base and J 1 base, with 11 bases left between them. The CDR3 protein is CASSLWKRENTGELFF. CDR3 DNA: TGTGCCAGCAGCTTGTGGAAGAGGGAGAACACCGGGGAGCTGTTTTTT.

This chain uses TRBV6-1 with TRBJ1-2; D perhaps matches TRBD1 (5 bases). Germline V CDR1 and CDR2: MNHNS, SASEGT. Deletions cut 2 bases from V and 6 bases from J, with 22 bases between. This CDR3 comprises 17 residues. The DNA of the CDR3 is TGTGCCAGCAGTGAACCGGGACGACAGCGAGGGGTAAATGGCTACACCTTC. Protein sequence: CASSEPGRQRGVNGYTF.

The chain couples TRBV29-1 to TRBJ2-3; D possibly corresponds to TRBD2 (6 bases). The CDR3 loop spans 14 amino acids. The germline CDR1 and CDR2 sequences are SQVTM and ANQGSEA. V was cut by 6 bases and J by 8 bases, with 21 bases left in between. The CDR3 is CSVDTGTLDGTQYF. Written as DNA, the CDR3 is TGCAGCGTCGACACCGGGACTCTTGACGGTACGCAGTATTTT.

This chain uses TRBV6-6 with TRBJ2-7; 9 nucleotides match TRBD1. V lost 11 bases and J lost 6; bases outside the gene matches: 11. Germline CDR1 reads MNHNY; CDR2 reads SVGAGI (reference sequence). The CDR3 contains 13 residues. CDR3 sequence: CAHRDRASSEQYF. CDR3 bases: TGTGCCCATCGGGACAGGGCTTCGTCCGAGCAGTACTTC.

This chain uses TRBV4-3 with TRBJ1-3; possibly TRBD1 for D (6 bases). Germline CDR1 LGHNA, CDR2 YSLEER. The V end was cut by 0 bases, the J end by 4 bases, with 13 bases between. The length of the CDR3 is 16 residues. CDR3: CASSQDAGTTGNTIYF. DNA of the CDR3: TGCGCCAGCAGCCAAGATGCCGGGACAACGGGAAACACCATATATTTT.

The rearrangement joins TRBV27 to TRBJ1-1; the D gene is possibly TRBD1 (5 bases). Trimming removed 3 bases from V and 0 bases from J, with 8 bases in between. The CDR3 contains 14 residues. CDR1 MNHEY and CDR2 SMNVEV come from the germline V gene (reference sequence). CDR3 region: CASSFEGMNTEAFF. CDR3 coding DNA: TGTGCCAGCAGTTTTGAGGGGATGAACACTGAAGCTTTCTTT.

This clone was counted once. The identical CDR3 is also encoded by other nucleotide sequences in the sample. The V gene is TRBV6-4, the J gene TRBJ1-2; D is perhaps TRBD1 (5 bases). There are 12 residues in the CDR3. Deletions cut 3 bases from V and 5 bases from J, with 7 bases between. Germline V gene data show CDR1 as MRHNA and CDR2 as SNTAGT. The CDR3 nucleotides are TGTGCCAGCAGTGATTCAGGGTATGGCTACACCTTC. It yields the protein CASSDSGYGYTF.

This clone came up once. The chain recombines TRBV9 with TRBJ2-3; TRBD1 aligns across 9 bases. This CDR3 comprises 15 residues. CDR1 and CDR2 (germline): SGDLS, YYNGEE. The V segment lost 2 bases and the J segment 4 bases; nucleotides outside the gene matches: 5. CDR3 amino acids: CASSVRDREADTQYF. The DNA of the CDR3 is TGTGCCAGCAGCGTCCGGGACAGGGAAGCAGATACGCAGTATTTT.

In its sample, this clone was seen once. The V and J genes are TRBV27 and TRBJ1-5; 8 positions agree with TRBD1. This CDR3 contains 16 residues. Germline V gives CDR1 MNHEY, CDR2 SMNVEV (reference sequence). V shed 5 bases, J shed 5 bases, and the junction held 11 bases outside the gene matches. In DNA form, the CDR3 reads TGTGCCAGCAGTCCAGCGACAGGGGTTTTTTATCAGCCCCAGCATTTT. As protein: CASSPATGVFYQPQHF.

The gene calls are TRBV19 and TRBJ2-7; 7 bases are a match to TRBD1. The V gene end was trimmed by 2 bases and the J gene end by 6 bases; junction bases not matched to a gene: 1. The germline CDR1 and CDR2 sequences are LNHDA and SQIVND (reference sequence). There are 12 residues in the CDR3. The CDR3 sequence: CASSIWTGEQYF. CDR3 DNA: TGTGCCAGTAGTATATGGACAGGCGAGCAGTACTTC. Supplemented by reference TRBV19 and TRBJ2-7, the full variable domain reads DGGITQSPKYLFRKEGQNVTLSCEQNLNHDAMYWYRQDPGQGLRLIYYSQIVNDFQKGDIAEGYSVSREKKESFPLTVTSAQKNPTAFYLCASSIWTGEQYFGPGTRLTVT.